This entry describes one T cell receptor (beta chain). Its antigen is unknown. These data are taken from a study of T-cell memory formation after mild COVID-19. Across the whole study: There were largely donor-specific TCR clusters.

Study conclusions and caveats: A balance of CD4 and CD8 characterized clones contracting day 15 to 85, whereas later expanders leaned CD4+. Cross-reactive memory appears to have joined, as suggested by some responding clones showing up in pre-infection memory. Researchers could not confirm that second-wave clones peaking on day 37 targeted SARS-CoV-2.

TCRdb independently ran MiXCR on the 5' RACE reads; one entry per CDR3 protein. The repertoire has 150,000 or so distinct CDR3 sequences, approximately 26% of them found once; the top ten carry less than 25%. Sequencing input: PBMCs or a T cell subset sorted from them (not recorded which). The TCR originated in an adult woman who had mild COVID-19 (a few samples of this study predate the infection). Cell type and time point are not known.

The CDR3 spells CASSQAPVGNEAFF. CDR3 DNA sequence: TGCGCCAGCAGCCAGGCCCCCGTTGGGAATGAAGCTTTCTTT. The rearrangement joins TRBV4-1 to TRBJ1-1; D ambiguous. Germline CDR1 MGHRA, CDR2 YSYEKL. CDR3 length equals 14 residues. V was cut by 3 bases and J by 7 bases, with 15 bases left in between.